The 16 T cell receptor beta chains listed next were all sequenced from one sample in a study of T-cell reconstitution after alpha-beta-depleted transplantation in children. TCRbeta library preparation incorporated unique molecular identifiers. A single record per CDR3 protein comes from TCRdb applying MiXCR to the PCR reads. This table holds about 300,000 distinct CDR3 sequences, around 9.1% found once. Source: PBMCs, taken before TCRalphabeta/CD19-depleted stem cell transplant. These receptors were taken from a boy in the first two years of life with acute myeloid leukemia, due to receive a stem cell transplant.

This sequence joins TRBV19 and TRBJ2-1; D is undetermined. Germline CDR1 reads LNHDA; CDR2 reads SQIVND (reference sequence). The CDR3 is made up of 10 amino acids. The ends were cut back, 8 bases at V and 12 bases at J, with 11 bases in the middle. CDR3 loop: CASCPPVQFF. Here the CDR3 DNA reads TGTGCCAGTTGTCCCCCCGTGCAGTTCTTC.

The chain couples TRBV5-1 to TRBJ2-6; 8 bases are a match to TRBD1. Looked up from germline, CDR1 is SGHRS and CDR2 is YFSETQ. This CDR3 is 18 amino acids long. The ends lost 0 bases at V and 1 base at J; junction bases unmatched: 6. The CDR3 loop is CASSLGTGLSSGANVLTF. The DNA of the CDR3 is TGCGCCAGCAGCTTGGGGACAGGGTTGTCATCTGGGGCCAACGTCCTGACTTTC.

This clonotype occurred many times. The CDR3 loop reads CASSRQTVTDTQYF. DNA of the CDR3: TGTGCCAGCAGCCGACAGACAGTCACAGATACGCAGTATTTT. The chain joins TRBV7-2 to TRBJ2-3; D is possibly TRBD1 (5 bases). Germline V gene lookup returns CDR1 SGHTA and CDR2 FQGNSA. The CDR3 covers 14 residues. V was trimmed by 5 bases and J by 2 bases, leaving 11 bases between them.

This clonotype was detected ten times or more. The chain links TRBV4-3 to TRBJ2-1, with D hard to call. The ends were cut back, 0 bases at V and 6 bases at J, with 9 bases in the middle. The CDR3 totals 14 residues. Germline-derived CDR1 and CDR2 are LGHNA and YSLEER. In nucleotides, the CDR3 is TGCGCCAGCAGCCAAGATCAACAGAGCAATGAGCAGTTCTTC. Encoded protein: CASSQDQQSNEQFF.

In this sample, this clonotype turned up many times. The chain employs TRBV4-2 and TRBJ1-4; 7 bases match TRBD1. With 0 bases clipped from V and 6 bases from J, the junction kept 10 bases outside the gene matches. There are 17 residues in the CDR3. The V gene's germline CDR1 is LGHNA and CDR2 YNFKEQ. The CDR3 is CASSQDGTAGLYEKLFF. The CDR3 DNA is TGTGCCAGCAGCCAAGATGGGACAGCCGGACTATATGAAAAACTGTTTTTT.

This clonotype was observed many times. CDR3 loop: CASSRPSGRDYEQYF. The CDR3 DNA reads as TGTGCCAGCAGCCGCCCTAGCGGGAGAGATTACGAGCAGTACTTC. The chain joins TRBV4-2 to TRBJ2-7; 10 nucleotides line up with TRBD2. The germline CDR1 and CDR2 sequences are LGHNA and YNFKEQ. V dropped 4 bases and J dropped 4; count of bases not matched to a gene: 7. This CDR3 has 15 amino acids.

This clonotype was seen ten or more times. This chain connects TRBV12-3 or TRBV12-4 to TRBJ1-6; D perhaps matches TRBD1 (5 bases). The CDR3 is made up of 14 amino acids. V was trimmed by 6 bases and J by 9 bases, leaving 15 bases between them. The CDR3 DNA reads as TGTGCCAGCAGCCCCGGGGGAGAAGCTTCACCCCTCCACTTT. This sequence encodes CASSPGGEASPLHF.

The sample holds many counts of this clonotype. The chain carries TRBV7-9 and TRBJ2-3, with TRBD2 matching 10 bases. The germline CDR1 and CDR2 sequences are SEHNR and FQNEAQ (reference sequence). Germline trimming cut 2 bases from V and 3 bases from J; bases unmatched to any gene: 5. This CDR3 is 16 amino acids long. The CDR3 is CASSLLAGERTDTQYF. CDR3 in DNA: TGTGCCAGCAGCTTACTAGCGGGAGAGAGGACAGATACGCAGTATTTT.

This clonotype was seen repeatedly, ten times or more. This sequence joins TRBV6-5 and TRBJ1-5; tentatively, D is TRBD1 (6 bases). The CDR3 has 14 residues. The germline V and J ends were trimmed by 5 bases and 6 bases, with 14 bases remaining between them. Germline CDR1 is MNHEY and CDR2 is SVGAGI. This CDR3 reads CASSREGGGQPQHF. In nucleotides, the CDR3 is TGTGCCAGCAGTAGAGAGGGAGGGGGTCAGCCCCAGCATTTT.

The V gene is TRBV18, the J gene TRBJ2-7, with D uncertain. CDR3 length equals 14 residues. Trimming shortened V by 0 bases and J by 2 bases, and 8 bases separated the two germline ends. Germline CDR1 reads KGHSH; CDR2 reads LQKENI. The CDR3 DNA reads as TGTGCCAGCTCACCACCGTTAGGGACCTACGAGCAGTACTTC. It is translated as CASSPPLGTYEQYF.

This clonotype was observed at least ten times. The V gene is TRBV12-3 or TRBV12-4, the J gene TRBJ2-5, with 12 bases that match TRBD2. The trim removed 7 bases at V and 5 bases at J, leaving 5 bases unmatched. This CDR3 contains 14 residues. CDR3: CASTLGTSGETQYF. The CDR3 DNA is TGTGCCAGCACTCTTGGGACTAGCGGGGAGACCCAGTACTTC.

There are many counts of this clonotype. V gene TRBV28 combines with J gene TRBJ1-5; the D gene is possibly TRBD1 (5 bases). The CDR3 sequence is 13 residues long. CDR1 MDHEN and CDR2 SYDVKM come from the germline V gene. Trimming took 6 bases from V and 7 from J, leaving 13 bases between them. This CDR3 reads CASRPYGAQPQHF. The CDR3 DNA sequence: TGTGCCAGCAGACCCTACGGGGCCCAGCCCCAGCATTTT.

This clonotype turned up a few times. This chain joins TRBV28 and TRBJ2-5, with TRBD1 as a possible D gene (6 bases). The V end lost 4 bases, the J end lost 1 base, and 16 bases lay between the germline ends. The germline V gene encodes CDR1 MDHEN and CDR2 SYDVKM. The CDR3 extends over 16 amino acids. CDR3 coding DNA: TGTGCCAGCAGTTCTATATACGCGGACAGCCAAGAGACCCAGTACTTC. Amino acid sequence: CASSSIYADSQETQYF.

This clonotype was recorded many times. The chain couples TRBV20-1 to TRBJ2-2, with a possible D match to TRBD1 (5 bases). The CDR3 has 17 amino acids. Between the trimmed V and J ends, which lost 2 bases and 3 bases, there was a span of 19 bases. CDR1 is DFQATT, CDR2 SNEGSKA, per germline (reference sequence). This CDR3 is CSARIARALLYTGELFF. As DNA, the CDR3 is TGCAGTGCTAGAATCGCCAGGGCCCTCTTATACACCGGGGAGCTGTTTTTT.

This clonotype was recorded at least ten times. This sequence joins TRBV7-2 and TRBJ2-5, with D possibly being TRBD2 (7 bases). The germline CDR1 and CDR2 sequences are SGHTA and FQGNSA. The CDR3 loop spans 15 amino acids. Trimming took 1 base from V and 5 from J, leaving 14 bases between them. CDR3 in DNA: TGTGCCAGCAGCTTAGATCGGGGAGGGGGGGAGACCCAGTACTTC. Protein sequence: CASSLDRGGGETQYF.

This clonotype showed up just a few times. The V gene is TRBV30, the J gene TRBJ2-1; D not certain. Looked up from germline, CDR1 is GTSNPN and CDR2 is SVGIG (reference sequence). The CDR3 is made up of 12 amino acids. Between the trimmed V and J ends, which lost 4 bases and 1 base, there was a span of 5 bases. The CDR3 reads CAWIGSYNEQFF. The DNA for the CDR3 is TGTGCCTGGATCGGGTCCTACAATGAGCAGTTCTTC.